This T cell receptor beta chain was recorded in a study of OX40 agonist ivuxolimab in advanced cancers. With regard to the full study: Ivuxolimab, which targeted the costimulatory receptor OX40 (CD134), was an agonistic, fully human IgG2 monoclonal antibody. In the dose-escalation cohort, 82.7% of patients were male, and the mean age was approximately 60 years, with a range of about 23 to 80. The monotherapy dose-escalation portion (N ≈ 56 patients) of the phase I ivuxolimab trial is reported in the paper. Patients were allowed to have had prior anti-PD-1, anti-PD-L1 or anti-CTLA-4 therapy, and approximately 40% of the dose-escalation patients had previously received checkpoint inhibitors. Intravenous ivuxolimab was administered to patients every 2 weeks at six dose levels: 0.01, 0.1, 0.3, 1.5, 3 and 10 mg/kg. Of the 50 or so patients in dose escalation, 19 had hepatocellular carcinoma, roughly 15 had melanoma, 9 had renal cell carcinoma and 9 had head and neck cancer. Three dose-escalation patients achieved partial responses, one with hepatocellular carcinoma and two with cutaneous melanoma. The point of sequencing TCRbeta in the periphery was to test whether ivuxolimab changed TCR sequence diversity and drove clonal T-cell expansion.

For sequencing of the TCRbeta CDR3 region, genomic DNA was extracted from the sorted cells. The immunoSEQ Assay was used to sequence the TCRbeta CDR3 regions. Held by TCRdb, this immuneACCESS table contains in-frame sequences only and omits some clones. Under half of the omission traces to an unresolved V gene where checked; the cause of the rest is unknown. The sample yields some 30,000 clones; about 93% were counted once. The top ten clones comprise about a tenth of the sample. In the case of this clone: Its cognate antigen has yet to be identified. Within one base of it there is no much larger clone, and no base qualities were kept.

Patients with autoimmune disease history or receiving systemic immunosuppression were excluded from the trial. Peripheral blood for TCR sequencing was collected from all dose cohorts at baseline, on cycle 4 day 1, and on cycle 7 day 1. The samples were drawn from a first-in-human, open-label, multicenter phase I dose-escalation trial of ivuxolimab. Adults with locally advanced or metastatic melanoma, renal cell carcinoma, hepatocellular carcinoma or head and neck squamous cell carcinoma were enrolled in the trial. CD4+ and CD8+ T cells were sorted separately from peripheral blood before TCR sequencing. General conclusions and limits of the study: At doses of 0.1 to 3.0 mg/kg, clonal expansion of both CD4+ and CD8+ blood T cells was observed from baseline to week 6. Antigen specificity was not determined for the clonally expanded peripheral T cells. In the 0.1-3.0 mg/kg groups, partial responders were among the patients with the lowest normalized peripheral clonal expansion, particularly in CD8+ T cells. Low levels of normalized T-cell clonal expansion were also seen in some patients who did not respond. After ivuxolimab, more expanded clones were found on average in CD8+ T cells than in CD4+ T cells.

The sequences come from CD4+ or CD8+ T cells sorted from blood, collected in a trial of the OX40 agonist ivuxolimab. The receptor's source is an adult with an advanced solid tumor such as melanoma, head and neck, liver or kidney cancer.

The CDR3 protein sequence reads: CASGGYNEQFF. DNA sequence: TGTGCTTCTGGAGGGTACAATGAGCAGTTCTTC. The chain uses TRBV10-3 and TRBJ2-1; TRBD2 is a possible D gene, resting on 6 matching bases. The germline V gene supplies CDR1 ENHRY and CDR2 SYGVKD. From the cysteine through the phenylalanine, the CDR3 covers 11 amino acids. Kept here is only the CDR3 DNA, which spans 33 bases and is read in frame from base 1.